The rows below give T cell receptor beta chains drawn from one sample of a study of radiation and T cells in renal cell carcinoma. The data were produced by immunoSEQ multiplex PCR, yet TCRdb's version contains in-frame clones alone and is incomplete. The sample includes 50,000 to 75,000 clones, roughly 79% of them seen just once. The specimen comprised blood, sampled from a patient whose treatment included radiotherapy and nephrectomy. These TCRs come from a man aged 55 to 70 with renal cell carcinoma. Each CDR3 is given with its conserved first and last residue. The order of the fields is D gene, J gene, V gene, clone size, CDR3 protein, CDR3 DNA. A D gene is named only where the DNA matches it firmly. Not every row has a clone size; where given, it reads once, few, many or a size class.

NA,TRBJ2-1,TRBV9,NA,CASSVEASQTYNEQFF,TGTGCCAGCAGCGTAGAGGCTAGCCAAACCTACAATGAGCAGTTCTTC
NA,TRBJ1-4,TRBV4-3,NA,CASSQDVGGVNGEKLFF,TGCGCCAGCAGCCAAGATGTCGGGGGGGTCAATGGTGAAAAACTGTTTTTT
NA,TRBJ1-4,TRBV5-6,NA,CASSLEAGIGEKLFF,TGTGCCAGCAGCTTGGAAGCTGGGATCGGTGAAAAACTGTTTTTT
TRBD1,TRBJ2-1,TRBV2,NA,CASRVDRSSYNEQFF,TGTGCCAGCAGGGTGGACAGGAGCTCCTACAATGAGCAGTTCTTC
NA,TRBJ1-2,TRBV4-2,NA,CASSQDKAGTYYGYTF,TGTGCCAGCAGCCAAGATAAAGCAGGGACCTACTATGGCTACACCTTC
NA,TRBJ2-2,TRBV15,NA,CATSGTTGLTGELFF,TGTGCCACCAGCGGAACCACAGGGCTCACCGGGGAGCTGTTTTTT
TRBD1,TRBJ2-2,TRBV5-1,NA,CASSPPGQGNTGELFF,TGCGCCAGCAGCCCCCCGGGACAGGGGAACACCGGGGAGCTGTTTTTT
TRBD1,TRBJ2-5,TRBV5-4,NA,CASSPSGTGGVETQYF,TGTGCCAGCAGCCCCTCGGGGACAGGGGGCGTTGAGACCCAGTACTTC
NA,TRBJ1-2,TRBV7-9,NA,CASSLAVGLGYTF,TGTGCCAGCAGCTTAGCGGTCGGGCTTGGCTACACCTTC
NA,TRBJ2-1,TRBV2,once,CASSEGGTHYNEQFF,TGTGCCAGCAGTGAAGGGGGAACGCATTACAATGAGCAGTTCTTC
NA,TRBJ1-1,TRBV29-1,NA,CSVRKTENAFF,TGCAGCGTTCGAAAAACCGAGAACGCTTTCTTT
NA,TRBJ1-2,TRBV7-8,NA,CASSLVGDGAYTF,TGTGCCAGCAGCTTAGTAGGGGACGGAGCCTACACCTTC
TRBD1,TRBJ1-1,TRBV19,NA,CASNQPGQGYNTEAFF,TGTGCCAGTAATCAGCCGGGACAGGGTTATAACACTGAAGCTTTCTTT
NA,TRBJ1-4,TRBV7-2,NA,CASSLAGGIGEKLFF,TGTGCCAGCAGCTTAGCGGGTGGAATTGGAGAAAAACTGTTTTTT
NA,TRBJ2-3,TRBV7-8,once,CASSLASPGADTQYF,TGTGCCAGCAGCTTGGCTAGCCCTGGGGCAGATACGCAGTATTTT
NA,TRBJ2-1,TRBV19,NA,CASRVPSSVEQFF,TGTGCCAGCCGCGTCCCCTCGTCGGTTGAGCAGTTCTTC